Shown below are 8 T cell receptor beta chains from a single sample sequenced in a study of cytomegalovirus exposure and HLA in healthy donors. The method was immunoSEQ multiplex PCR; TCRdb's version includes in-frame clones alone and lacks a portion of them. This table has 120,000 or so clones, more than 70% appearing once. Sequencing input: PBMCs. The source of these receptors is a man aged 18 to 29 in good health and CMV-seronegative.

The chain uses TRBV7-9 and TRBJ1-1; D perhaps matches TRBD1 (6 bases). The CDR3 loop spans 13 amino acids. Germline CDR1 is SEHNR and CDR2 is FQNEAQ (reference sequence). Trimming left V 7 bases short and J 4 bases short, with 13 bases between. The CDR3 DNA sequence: TGTGCCAGCACCAAAGGGGGTAGCACTGAAGCTTTCTTT. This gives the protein CASTKGGSTEAFF.

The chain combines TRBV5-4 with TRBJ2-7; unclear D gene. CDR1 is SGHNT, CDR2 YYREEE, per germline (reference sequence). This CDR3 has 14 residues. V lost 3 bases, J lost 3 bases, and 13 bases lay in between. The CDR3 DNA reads TGTGCCAGCAGCTCTGGGCCTTTCGGCTACGAGCAGTACTTC. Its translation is CASSSGPFGYEQYF.

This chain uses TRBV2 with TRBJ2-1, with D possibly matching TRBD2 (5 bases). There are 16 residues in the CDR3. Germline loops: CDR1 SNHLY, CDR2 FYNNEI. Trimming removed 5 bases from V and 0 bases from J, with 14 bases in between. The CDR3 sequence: CASSPTAGSSYNEQFF. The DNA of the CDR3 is TGTGCCAGCAGTCCAACGGCGGGCTCCTCCTACAATGAGCAGTTCTTC.

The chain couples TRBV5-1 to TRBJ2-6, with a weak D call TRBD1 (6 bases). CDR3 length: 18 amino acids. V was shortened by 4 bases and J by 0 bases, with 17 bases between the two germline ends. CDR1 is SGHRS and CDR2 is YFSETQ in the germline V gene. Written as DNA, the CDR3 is TGCGCCAGCAGCCCAAGAGCAGGGGCTACCTCTGGGGCCAACGTCCTGACTTTC. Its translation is CASSPRAGATSGANVLTF.

In DNA, the CDR3 is TGTGCCAGCAGTTTGCTAGCGGGGGACGAGACCCAGTACTTC. Translating it yields CASSLLAGDETQYF. This chain links TRBV27 with TRBJ2-5, with 10 bases fitting TRBD2. The CDR3 spans 14 residues. Germline lookup yields CDR1 MNHEY and CDR2 SMNVEV (reference sequence). V dropped 3 bases and J dropped 5; count of bases not matched to a gene: 3.

This chain's CDR3 is CASSQGTSFGTQYF. The CDR3 bases are TGTGCCAGCAGCCAAGGGACTAGCTTTGGTACGCAGTATTTT. V and J are TRBV6-1 and TRBJ2-3, with TRBD2 matching over 9 bases. Germline CDR1 and CDR2: MNHNS and SASEGT. Germline trimming cut 6 bases from V and 8 bases from J; bases unmatched to any gene: 9. The CDR3 loop spans 14 amino acids.

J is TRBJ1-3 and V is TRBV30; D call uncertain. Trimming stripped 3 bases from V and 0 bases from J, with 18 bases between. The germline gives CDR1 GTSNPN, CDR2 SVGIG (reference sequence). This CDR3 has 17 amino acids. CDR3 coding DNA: TGTGCCTGGAGCCCCGGGAGGGTACCCCGCTCTGGAAACACCATATATTTT. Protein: CAWSPGRVPRSGNTIYF.

CDR3 DNA sequence: TGTGCCAGCTCCCGACAGGGGAGAGGGGACAATGAGCAGTTCTTC. Translating gives CASSRQGRGDNEQFF. The chain recombines TRBV2 with TRBJ2-1, with 8 bases fitting TRBD1. The CDR3 contains 15 residues. The trim removed 8 bases at V and 5 bases at J, leaving 11 bases unmatched. The V gene's germline CDR1 is SNHLY and CDR2 FYNNEI.